This TCR beta chain was found in a study of T cell changes during pregnancy in multiple sclerosis. The CDR3 runs to 17 residues. Germline assignment: CDR1 MGHRA and CDR2 YSYEKL. V shed 8 bases and J shed 2 bases, with 25 bases lying between them. Libraries were prepared by immunoSEQ multiplex PCR; TCRdb keeps only in-frame clonotypes and omits some of them. The table has under 70,000 clones, more than 75% seen once. The TCR originated in a female donor with multiple sclerosis, enrolled in a pregnancy study. The sequences come from peripheral blood, collected in the second trimester of pregnancy. The chain couples TRBV4-1 to TRBJ2-7; a possible D gene is TRBD1 (6 bases). CDR3 in amino acids: CASAKFSRGRSAYEQYF. For the CDR3, the DNA is TGCGCCAGCGCCAAATTCTCCAGGGGTCGCTCCGCCTACGAGCAGTACTTC.